Given below is one T cell receptor (beta chain) in context. Assay: immunoSEQ multiplex PCR; the TCRdb copy retains only in-frame clones and omits some. The table has more than 7,500 clones, around 87% seen once. Germline CDR1 reads MRHNA; CDR2 reads SNTAGT. This CDR3 spans 14 amino acids. V lost 2 bases and J lost 8, with 13 bases in between. This sample was included in a study of T cell changes during pregnancy in multiple sclerosis. The sample in question was CD8+ T cells from peripheral blood mononuclear cells, obtained in the first trimester of pregnancy. The chain uses TRBV6-4 and TRBJ2-1; D unclear. This clonotype was sampled from a female donor in good health, enrolled as a control in a pregnancy study. The CDR3 DNA sequence: TGTGCCAGCAGTGACGACAATCAGGTGGATGAGCAGTTCTTC. This gives the protein CASSDDNQVDEQFF.